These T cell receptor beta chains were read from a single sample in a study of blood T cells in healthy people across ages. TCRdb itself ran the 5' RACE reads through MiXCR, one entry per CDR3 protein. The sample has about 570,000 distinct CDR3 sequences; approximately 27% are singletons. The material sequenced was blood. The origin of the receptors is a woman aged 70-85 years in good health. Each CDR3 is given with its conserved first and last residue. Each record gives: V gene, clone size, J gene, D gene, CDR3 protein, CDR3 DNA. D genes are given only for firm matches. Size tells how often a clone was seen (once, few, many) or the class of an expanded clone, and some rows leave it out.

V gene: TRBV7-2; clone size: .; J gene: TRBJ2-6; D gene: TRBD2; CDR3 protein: CASGQGLASSGANVLTF; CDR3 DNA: TGTGCCAGCGGCCAGGGACTAGCGAGCTCTGGGGCCAACGTCCTGACTTTC
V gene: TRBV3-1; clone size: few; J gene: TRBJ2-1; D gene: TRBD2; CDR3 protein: CASESPGGGPDEQFF; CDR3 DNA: TGTGCCAGCGAGTCACCGGGGGGTGGTCCCGATGAGCAGTTCTTC
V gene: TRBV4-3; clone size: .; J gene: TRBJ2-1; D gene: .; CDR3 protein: CASSQVLAYNEQFF; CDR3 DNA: TGCGCCAGCAGCCAAGTCCTAGCGTACAATGAGCAGTTCTTC
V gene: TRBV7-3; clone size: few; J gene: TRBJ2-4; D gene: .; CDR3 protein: CASSNEPGRKNIQYF; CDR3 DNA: TGTGCCAGCAGTAACGAACCGGGACGGAAAAACATTCAGTACTTC
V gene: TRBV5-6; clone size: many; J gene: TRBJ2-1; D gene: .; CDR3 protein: CASSFEGRTYNEQFF; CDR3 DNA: TGTGCCAGCAGCTTCGAGGGGAGGACCTACAATGAGCAGTTCTTC
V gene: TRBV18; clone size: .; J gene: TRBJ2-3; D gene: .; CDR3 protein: CASSPQEDTQYF; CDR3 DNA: TGTGCCAGCTCACCACAAGAAGATACGCAGTATTTT
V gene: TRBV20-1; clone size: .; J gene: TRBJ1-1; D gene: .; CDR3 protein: CSARDRSGSNTEAFF; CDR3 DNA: TGCAGTGCTAGAGATCGGTCAGGCTCGAACACTGAAGCTTTCTTT
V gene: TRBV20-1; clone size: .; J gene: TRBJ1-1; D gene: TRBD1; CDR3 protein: CSARGWGYRGDTEAFF; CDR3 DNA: TGCAGTGCTAGGGGATGGGGGTACAGGGGGGACACTGAAGCTTTCTTT
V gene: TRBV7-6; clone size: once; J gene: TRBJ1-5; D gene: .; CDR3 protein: CASSLRCRLDGDNQPQHF; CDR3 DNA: TGTGCCAGCAGCTTACGTTGCAGGTTGGACGGGGACAATCAGCCCCAGCATTTT
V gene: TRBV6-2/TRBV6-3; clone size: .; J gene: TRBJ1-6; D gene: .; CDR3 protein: CASSYEDPDKGSPLHF; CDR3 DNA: TGTGCCAGCAGTTACGAAGACCCGGACAAGGGATCACCCCTCCACTTT
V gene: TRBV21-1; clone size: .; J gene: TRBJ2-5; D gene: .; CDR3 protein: CASSPTSGGSGGTQYF; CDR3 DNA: TGTGCCAGCAGCCCGACTAGCGGGGGATCCGGGGGGACCCAGTACTTC
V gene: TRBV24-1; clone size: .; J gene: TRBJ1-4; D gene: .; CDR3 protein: CATSAEDSPNEKLFF; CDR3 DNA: TGTGCCACCAGTGCCGAGGACAGCCCTAATGAAAAACTGTTTTTT
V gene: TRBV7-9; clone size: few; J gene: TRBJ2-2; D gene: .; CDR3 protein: CASSQAIILNTGELFF; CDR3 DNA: TGTGCCAGCAGTCAGGCCATTATCCTGAACACCGGGGAGCTGTTTTTT
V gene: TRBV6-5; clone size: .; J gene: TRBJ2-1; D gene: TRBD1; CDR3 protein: CATTGTGDGQFF; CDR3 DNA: TGTGCCACCACCGGGACAGGAGATGGGCAGTTCTTC
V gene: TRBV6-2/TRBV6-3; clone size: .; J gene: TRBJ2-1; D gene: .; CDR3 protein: CARIKGVPVHVQFF; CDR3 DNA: TGTGCCAGGATTAAGGGGGTCCCAGTCCATGTGCAGTTCTTC
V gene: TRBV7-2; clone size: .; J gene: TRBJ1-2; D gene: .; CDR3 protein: CASSSSGGSYGYTF; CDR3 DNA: TGTGCCAGCAGCTCCTCGGGGGGGTCCTATGGCTACACCTTC
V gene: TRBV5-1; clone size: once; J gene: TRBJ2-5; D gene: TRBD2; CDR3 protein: CASSLGTSGKETQYF; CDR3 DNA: TGCGCCAGCAGCTTGGGGACTAGCGGGAAAGAGACCCAGTACTTC
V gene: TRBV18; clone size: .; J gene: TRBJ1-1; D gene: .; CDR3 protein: CASSPSRENTEAFF; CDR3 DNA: TGTGCCAGCTCACCCTCCAGGGAGAACACTGAAGCTTTCTTT
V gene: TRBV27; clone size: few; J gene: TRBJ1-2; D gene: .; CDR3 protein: CASSFTQSYGYTF; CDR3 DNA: TGTGCCAGCAGTTTTACTCAGTCCTATGGCTACACCTTC
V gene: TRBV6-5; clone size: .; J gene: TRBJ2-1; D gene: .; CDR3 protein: CASSFPGVNEQFF; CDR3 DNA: TGTGCCAGCAGTTTCCCTGGGGTAAATGAGCAGTTCTTC
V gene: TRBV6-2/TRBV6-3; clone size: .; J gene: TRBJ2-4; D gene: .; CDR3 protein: CASSYVKATWWGKNIQYF; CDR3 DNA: TGTGCCAGCAGTTACGTTAAAGCGACATGGTGGGGCAAAAACATTCAGTACTTC
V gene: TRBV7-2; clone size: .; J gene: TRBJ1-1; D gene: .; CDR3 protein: CASRLSGGTEAFF; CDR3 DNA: TGTGCCAGCAGACTTTCAGGTGGCACTGAAGCTTTCTTT
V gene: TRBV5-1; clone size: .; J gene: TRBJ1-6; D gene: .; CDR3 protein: CASSLERGDSPLHF; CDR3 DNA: TGCGCCAGCAGCTTGGAGAGGGGGGACTCACCCCTCCACTTT
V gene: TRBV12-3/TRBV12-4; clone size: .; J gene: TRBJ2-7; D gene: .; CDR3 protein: CASSLGWRQQQDEQYF; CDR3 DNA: TGTGCCAGCAGTTTAGGTTGGCGTCAACAGCAGGACGAGCAGTACTTC
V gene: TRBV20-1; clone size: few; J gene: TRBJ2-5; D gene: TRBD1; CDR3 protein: CSATSGGPKETQYF; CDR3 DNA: TGCAGTGCTACCTCAGGGGGACCAAAAGAGACCCAGTACTTC
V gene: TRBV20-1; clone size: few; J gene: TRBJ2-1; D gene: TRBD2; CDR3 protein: CSARGLAGGLSYNEQFF; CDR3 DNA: TGCAGTGCTAGAGGACTAGCGGGGGGCCTCTCCTACAATGAGCAGTTCTTC
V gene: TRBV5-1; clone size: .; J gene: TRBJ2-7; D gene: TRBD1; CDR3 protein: CASSLAGDRVFEQYF; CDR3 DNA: TGCGCCAGCAGCTTGGCCGGGGACAGGGTCTTCGAGCAGTACTTC
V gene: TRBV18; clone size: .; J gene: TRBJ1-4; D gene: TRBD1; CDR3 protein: CASSATDRGSEKLFF; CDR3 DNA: TGTGCCAGCTCAGCTACGGACAGGGGAAGTGAAAAACTGTTTTTT
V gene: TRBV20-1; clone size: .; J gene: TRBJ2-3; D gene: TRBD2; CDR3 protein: CSARLDGGTDTQYF; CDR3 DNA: TGCAGTGCTAGGTTAGACGGGGGGACAGATACGCAGTATTTT
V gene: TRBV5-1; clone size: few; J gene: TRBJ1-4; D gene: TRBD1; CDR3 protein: CASSPRGQAGEKLFF; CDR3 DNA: TGCGCCAGCAGCCCCAGGGGGCAGGCGGGGGAAAAACTGTTTTTT
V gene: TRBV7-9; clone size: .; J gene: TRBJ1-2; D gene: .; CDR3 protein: CASSLGTRNGYTF; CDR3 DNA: TGTGCCAGCAGCTTGGGGACACGTAATGGCTACACCTTC
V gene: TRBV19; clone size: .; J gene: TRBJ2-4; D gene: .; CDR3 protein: CASRDQENIQYF; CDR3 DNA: TGTGCTAGCCGGGACCAAGAGAACATTCAGTACTTC
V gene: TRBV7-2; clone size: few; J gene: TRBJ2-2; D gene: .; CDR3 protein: CASSLQRANTGERFF; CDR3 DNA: TGTGCCAGCAGCTTACAGCGGGCGAACACCGGGGAGCGGTTTTTT
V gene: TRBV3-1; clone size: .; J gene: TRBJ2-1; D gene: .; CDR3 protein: CASSTRDLNEQFF; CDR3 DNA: TGTGCCAGCAGCACTCGGGACTTAAATGAGCAGTTCTTC
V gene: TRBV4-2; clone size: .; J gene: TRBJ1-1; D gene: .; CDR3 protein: CASSPSGPDTEAFF; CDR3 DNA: TGTGCCAGCAGCCCCTCGGGCCCGGACACTGAAGCTTTCTTT
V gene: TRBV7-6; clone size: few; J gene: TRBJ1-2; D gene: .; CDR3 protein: CASSLVGGRSYYDYTF; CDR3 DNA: TGTGCCAGCAGCTTAGTCGGGGGCAGGTCTTACTATGACTACACCTTC
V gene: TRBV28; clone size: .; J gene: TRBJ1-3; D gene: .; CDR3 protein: CASSLGYTIYF; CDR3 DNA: TGTGCCAGCAGTTTAGGGTACACCATATATTTT
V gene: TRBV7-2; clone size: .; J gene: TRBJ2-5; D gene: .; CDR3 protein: CASSLPGGALQETQYF; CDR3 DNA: TGTGCCAGCAGCTTACCGGGCGGGGCCCTACAAGAGACCCAGTACTTC
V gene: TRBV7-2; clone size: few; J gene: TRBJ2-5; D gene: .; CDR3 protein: CASSLSVGRATQYF; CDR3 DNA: TGTGCCAGCAGCTTATCTGTAGGACGAGCGACCCAGTACTTC
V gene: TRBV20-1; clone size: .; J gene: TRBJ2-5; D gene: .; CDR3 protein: CSARETWVRETQYF; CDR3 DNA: TGCAGTGCTAGAGAGACATGGGTCCGAGAGACCCAGTACTTC
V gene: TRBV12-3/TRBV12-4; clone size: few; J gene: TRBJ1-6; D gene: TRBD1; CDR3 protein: CASTLGGQGASPLHF; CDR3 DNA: TGTGCCAGCACCCTAGGGGGGCAGGGGGCGTCACCCCTCCACTTT
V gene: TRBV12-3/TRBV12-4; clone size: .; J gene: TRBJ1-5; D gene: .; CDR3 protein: CASTTVVTQPQHF; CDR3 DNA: TGTGCCAGTACAACGGTTGTCACTCAGCCCCAGCATTTT
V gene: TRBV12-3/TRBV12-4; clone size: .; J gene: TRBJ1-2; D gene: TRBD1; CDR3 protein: CASSFIQGAYGYTF; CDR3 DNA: TGTGCCAGCAGTTTTATACAGGGGGCCTATGGCTACACCTTC
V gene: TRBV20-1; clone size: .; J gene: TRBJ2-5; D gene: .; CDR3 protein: CSARDPGGEVEETQYF; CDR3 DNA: TGCAGTGCTAGAGATCCCGGCGGAGAGGTCGAAGAGACCCAGTACTTC
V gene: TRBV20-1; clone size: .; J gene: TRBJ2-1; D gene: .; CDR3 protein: CSSDPPGRPNEQFF; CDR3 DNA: TGCAGCTCCGATCCCCCGGGACGCCCCAATGAGCAGTTCTTC
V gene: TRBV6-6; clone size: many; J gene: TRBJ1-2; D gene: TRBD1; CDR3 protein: CASSYSRTGEGYGYTF; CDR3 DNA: TGTGCCAGCAGTTACTCACGGACAGGCGAAGGCTATGGCTACACCTTC
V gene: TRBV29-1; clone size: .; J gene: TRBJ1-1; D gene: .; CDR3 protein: CSVREGDTEAFF; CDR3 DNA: TGCAGCGTTCGAGAAGGTGACACTGAAGCTTTCTTT
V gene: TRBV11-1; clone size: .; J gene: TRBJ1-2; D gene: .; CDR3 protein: CASSLDRTNYGYTF; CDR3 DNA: TGTGCCAGCAGCTTAGACAGGACTAACTATGGCTACACCTTC
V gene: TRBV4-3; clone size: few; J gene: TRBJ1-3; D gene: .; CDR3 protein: CASSQAPGSGNTIYF; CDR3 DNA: TGCGCCAGCAGCCAAGCGCCGGGTTCTGGAAACACCATATATTTT
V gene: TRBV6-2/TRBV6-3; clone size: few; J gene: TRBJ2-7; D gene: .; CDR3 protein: CASSYFHEQYF; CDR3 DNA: TGTGCCAGCAGTTATTTCCACGAGCAGTACTTC
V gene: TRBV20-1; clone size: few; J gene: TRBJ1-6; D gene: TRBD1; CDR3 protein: CSVGTGGSPLHF; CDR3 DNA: TGCAGTGTCGGGACAGGGGGTTCACCCCTCCACTTT
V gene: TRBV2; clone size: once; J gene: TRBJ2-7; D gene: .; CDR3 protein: CASSVFRTYEQYF; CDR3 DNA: TGTGCCAGCAGTGTTTTTCGAACCTACGAGCAGTACTTC
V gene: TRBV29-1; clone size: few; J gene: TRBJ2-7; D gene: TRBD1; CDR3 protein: CSVGDRDEQYF; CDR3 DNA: TGCAGCGTTGGGGACAGGGACGAGCAGTACTTC